Listed below are T cell receptor beta chains from one sample, sequenced in a study of Ad26.COV2.S vaccination and SARS-CoV-2 variants. Clones were read by immunoSEQ multiplex PCR, and TCRdb kept only the in-frame ones, dropping some. The data hold about 500,000 clones, with roughly nine tenths observed a single time. Sample: peripheral blood, taken in a trial of Ad26.COV2.S vaccine versus placebo. Receptors originate from a person aged 18-60 years who received the Ad26.COV2.S COVID-19 vaccine or a placebo. Both conserved end residues are trimmed from each CDR3.

J gene | V gene | CDR3 protein
TRBJ2-1 | TRBV10-1 | ATQRQGVNEQF
TRBJ2-5 | TRBV9 | ASSVAGSAGGLQTQY
TRBJ1-4 | TRBV2 | ASRAGETNEKLF
TRBJ2-3 | TRBV21-1 | ASSRNSSSTDTQY
TRBJ2-7 | TRBV7-8 | ASSTRTSGIDEQY
TRBJ2-2 | TRBV14 | ASRSGTGVYDGELF
TRBJ2-1 | TRBV7-3 | ASSLIGANEQF
TRBJ2-2 | TRBV9 | ASSVDYLGELF
TRBJ2-1 | TRBV29-1 | SVEIDGPSSYNEQF
TRBJ1-4 | TRBV7-9 | ASSLGWLLGREKLF
TRBJ2-7 | TRBV5-1 | ASSFVGRSYEQY
TRBJ1-4 | TRBV2 | AHSRGTSNEKLF
TRBJ1-3 | TRBV19 | ASSTQGTGLNTIY
TRBJ1-3 | TRBV25-1 | ASSEYNSGNTIY
TRBJ1-1 | TRBV14 | ASSQDPGLGDTEAF
TRBJ2-7 | TRBV2 | ASRTGTGYYEQY